These 25 T cell receptor beta chains share one sample of origin, sequenced in a study of cytomegalovirus exposure and HLA in healthy donors. The study ran its PCR with 60 Vbeta and 13 Jbeta primers. Profiled with immunoSEQ multiplex PCR; TCRdb holds only in-frame clones, not every one. In the table there are more than 65,000 clones, 74% of which are singletons. Material: PBMCs. The receptors here all came from an older woman in good health and CMV-seropositive.

V is TRBV7-2 and J is TRBJ2-7; D ambiguous. Trimming removed 5 bases at V and 0 bases at J, with 2 bases between. The CDR3 runs to 11 residues. Per the germline V gene, CDR1 is SGHTA and CDR2 is FQGNSA. CDR3 in DNA: TGTGCCAGCAGCCTCTCCTACGAGCAGTACTTC. This sequence encodes CASSLSYEQYF.

Only one count was recorded for this clone. The chain joins TRBV5-1 to TRBJ2-7; 8 nucleotides agree with TRBD2. Germline V gene lookup returns CDR1 SGHRS and CDR2 YFSETQ. V was clipped by 0 bases and J by 1 base; unmatched bases: 3. The CDR3 length is 15 residues. The CDR3 is CASSLVAGGSYEQYF. The DNA for the CDR3 is TGCGCCAGCAGCTTGGTTGCGGGGGGTTCCTACGAGCAGTACTTC.

CDR3 in amino acids: CASSWGDSRNEKLFF. CDR3 DNA sequence: TGCGCCAGCAGCTGGGGGGACAGCCGTAATGAAAAACTGTTTTTT. V gene TRBV5-1 combines with J gene TRBJ1-4, with TRBD1 matching 7 bases. Germline V gene sequence: CDR1 SGHRS, CDR2 YFSETQ. The CDR3 covers 15 residues. Trimming cost V 3 bases and J 4 bases; bases outside gene matches: 6.

Only one count was recorded for this clone. The chain carries TRBV19 and TRBJ1-1; 7 bases map to TRBD1. The CDR3 loop spans 17 amino acids. In germline, CDR1 is LNHDA, CDR2 SQIVND (reference sequence). V shed 5 bases and J 1 base; nucleotides not matched to a gene: 13. Written as DNA, the CDR3 is TGTGCCAGTAGTCCCCCGACAGGGCGGAGGGGGAACACTGAAGCTTTCTTT. This sequence encodes CASSPPTGRRGNTEAFF.

The CDR3 coding sequence is TGCGCCAGCAGCTCACTAGCGGGGTCGAACACCGGGGAGCTGTTTTTT. Its translation: CASSSLAGSNTGELFF. The chain is built from TRBV5-1 and TRBJ2-2, with 10 bases fitting TRBD2. The J segment lost 0 bases and the V segment lost 3 bases, leaving 2 bases of the junction unmatched. Germline assignment: CDR1 SGHRS and CDR2 YFSETQ. The CDR3 length is 16 residues.

The chain carries TRBV21-1 and TRBJ2-7; TRBD1, as called in the table, went unchecked against the DNA. TRBV21-1 is an annotated pseudogene. CDR3 length: 13 amino acids. The CDR3 DNA sequence: TGTGCCAGCAGCAATAAACAGGGTGACGAGCAGTACTTC. As protein: CASSNKQGDEQYF.

The rearrangement uses TRBV30 and TRBJ1-1, with D possibly TRBD1 on 6 matching bases. V lost 2 bases and J lost 5, with 15 bases in between. The germline CDR1 and CDR2 sequences are GTSNPN and SVGIG (reference sequence). The CDR3 is 14 residues long. The CDR3, as DNA: TGTGCCTGGAGTCCGGGGGGGGGCTGGACTGAAGCTTTCTTT. Protein product: CAWSPGGGWTEAFF. The variable domain in full, completed from reference TRBV30 and TRBJ1-1, reads SQTIHQWPATLVQPVGSPLSLECTVEGTSNPNLYWYRQAAGRGLQLLFYSVGIGQISSEVPQNLSASRPQDRQFILSSKKLLLSDSGFYLCAWSPGGGWTEAFFGQGTRLTVV.

This clone was seen only a few times. This rearrangement joins TRBV6-1 to TRBJ2-3; no firm D call. The V gene's germline CDR1 is MNHNS and CDR2 SASEGT. V gave up 8 bases and J gave up 4 bases, with 10 bases separating them. There are 12 residues in the CDR3. This CDR3 reads CASAESSDTQYF. CDR3 nucleotides: TGTGCCAGCGCCGAGTCGTCAGATACGCAGTATTTT.

This clone appeared a few times. V is TRBV6-1 and J is TRBJ1-5; 9 nucleotides match TRBD1. V shed 2 bases, J shed 7 bases, and the junction held 6 bases outside the gene matches. Germline V gene data show CDR1 as MNHNS and CDR2 as SASEGT. The CDR3 has 15 residues. The CDR3 nucleotides read TGTGCCAGCAGTGAATGGGACAGGGTCGGGCAGCCCCAGCATTTT. Its translation: CASSEWDRVGQPQHF.

The chain joins TRBV7-2 to TRBJ1-1, with D unresolved. V shed 5 bases and J shed 4 bases, with 11 bases lying between them. The CDR3 has 13 residues. Germline V gene sequence: CDR1 SGHTA, CDR2 FQGNSA. The CDR3 protein is CASSRLEFTEAFF. The CDR3 DNA reads as TGTGCCAGCAGCCGCCTCGAGTTCACTGAAGCTTTCTTT.

The V and J genes are TRBV7-2 and TRBJ1-1; 8 bases line up with TRBD1. The CDR3 has 14 residues. V shed 2 bases, J shed 5 bases, and the junction held 4 bases outside the gene matches. Germline CDR1 SGHTA, CDR2 FQGNSA. This chain's CDR3 is CASSLQGARTEAFF. As DNA, the CDR3 is TGTGCCAGCAGCTTACAGGGGGCGCGGACTGAAGCTTTCTTT.

Note on this clone: At one end the junction does not follow the germline gene, possibly because of a read error. This chain uses TRBV6-6 with TRBJ1-3; D gene uncertain. There are 14 residues in the CDR3. Germline CDR1 MNHNY, CDR2 SVGAGI (reference sequence). CDR3 region: CASRGSGSGDTIYF. CDR3 DNA: TGTGCCAGCAGGGGGAGCGGCTCTGGAGACACCATATATTTT.

The chain is built from TRBV29-1 and TRBJ1-1, with 7 bases identical to TRBD1. Trimming cost V 5 bases and J 1 base; bases outside gene matches: 4. CDR3 length: 13 amino acids. Germline CDR1 SQVTM, CDR2 ANQGSEA. In nucleotides, the CDR3 is TGCAGCGTTTTGGGACAGTGGAACACTGAAGCTTTCTTT. Amino acid sequence: CSVLGQWNTEAFF.

V gene TRBV2 combines with J gene TRBJ2-1; 9 bases fit TRBD2. J was trimmed by 1 base and V by 6 bases; bases with no gene match: 4. From germline, CDR1 is SNHLY and CDR2 FYNNEI. The CDR3 contains 15 residues. The DNA of the CDR3 is TGTGCCAGCAGGAAGACTAGCGGATCCTACAATGAGCAGTTCTTC. This encodes CASRKTSGSYNEQFF.

The chain uses TRBV4-1 and TRBJ2-5; TRBD2 might be the D (6 bases). The end of the DNA is better explained by TRBJ2-7, so the J call may be wrong. Per germline, CDR1 MGHRA and CDR2 YSYEKL. The CDR3 consists of 16 residues. The DNA of the CDR3 is TGCGCCAGCAGCCTCCTCCGTGATGCGGGGCCGGACGAGCAGTACTTC. Encoded protein: CASSLLRDAGPDEQYF.

This chain links TRBV6-6 with TRBJ1-5; no clear D. V gave up 11 bases and J gave up 6 bases, with 14 bases separating them. CDR3 length equals 12 residues. Germline assignment: CDR1 MNHNY and CDR2 SVGAGI (reference sequence). For the CDR3, the DNA is TGTGCCTCTAGGATCCTCGGTCAGCCCCAGCATTTT. Its translation is CASRILGQPQHF.

This clone is termed medium-sized. The V gene is TRBV6-1, the J gene TRBJ1-2; the match to TRBD1 covers 7 bases. CDR3 length equals 16 residues. The ends lost 5 bases at V and 4 bases at J; junction bases unmatched: 13. The germline gives CDR1 MNHNS, CDR2 SASEGT. The CDR3 region is CASSKGGQGSGYGYTF. In nucleotides, the CDR3 is TGTGCCAGCAGTAAAGGGGGCCAGGGATCGGGCTATGGCTACACCTTC.

The chain links TRBV18 to TRBJ1-4; the D gene is possibly TRBD1 (6 bases). Trimming pared 3 bases from V and 5 bases from J, leaving 10 bases between. The germline CDR1 and CDR2 sequences are KGHSH and LQKENI. The CDR3 sequence is 14 residues long. This chain's CDR3 is CASSPGTSNEKLFF. CDR3 DNA: TGTGCCAGCTCACCCGGGACATCGAATGAAAAACTGTTTTTT.

The genes are TRBV21-1 and TRBJ2-7; the table's D gene call, TRBD2, was not cross checked with the DNA. TRBV21-1 is assigned pseudogene status. The CDR3 has 16 residues. The CDR3 reads CASSKVERRASYEQYF. CDR3 bases: TGTGCCAGCAGCAAAGTGGAAAGGAGGGCGTCCTACGAGCAGTACTTC.

This clone was counted only a few times. The chain is built from TRBV6-1 and TRBJ1-1, with D perhaps TRBD1 (5 bases). The CDR3 runs 16 residues. The germline gives CDR1 MNHNS, CDR2 SASEGT. Trimming removed 0 bases from V and 3 bases from J, with 14 bases in between. The CDR3 coding sequence is TGTGCCAGCAGTGAAGCGCTTAATTCGGGGGACACTGAAGCTTTCTTT. Its protein product is CASSEALNSGDTEAFF.

V usage is TRBV5-6 and J usage is TRBJ1-2, with D maybe TRBD1 (5 bases). The CDR3 runs 15 residues. V gave up 4 bases and J gave up 1 base, with 14 bases separating them. Germline values: CDR1 SGHDT, CDR2 YYEEEE. CDR3 sequence reads: CASSKRGLINYGYTF. CDR3 bases: TGTGCCAGCAGCAAGCGGGGACTGATTAACTATGGCTACACCTTC.

The chain joins TRBV6-1 to TRBJ2-1; no firm D call. V shed 0 bases and J shed 6 bases, with 6 bases lying between them. The CDR3 is 13 residues long. Germline V gene sequence: CDR1 MNHNS, CDR2 SASEGT. In nucleotides, the CDR3 is TGTGCCAGCAGTGAAGCGATGAGCAATGAGCAGTTCTTC. Protein: CASSEAMSNEQFF.

The chain carries TRBV9 and TRBJ1-1; TRBD1 matches at 10 bases. Germline lookup yields CDR1 SGDLS and CDR2 YYNGEE. This CDR3 spans 15 amino acids. V shed 5 bases and J 3 bases; nucleotides not matched to a gene: 7. The CDR3 coding sequence is TGTGCCAGCAGTCTCCACGGGACAGGGGACACTGAAGCTTTCTTT. It yields the protein CASSLHGTGDTEAFF.

The chain uses TRBV19 and TRBJ1-1; tentatively, D is TRBD1 (5 bases). The V gene's germline CDR1 is LNHDA and CDR2 SQIVND (reference sequence). Trimming shortened V by 6 bases and J by 4 bases, and 12 bases separated the two germline ends. The CDR3 spans 13 residues. The CDR3 region has the DNA TGTGCCAGTAGCCTACAGGTGAGCACTGAAGCTTTCTTT. Protein: CASSLQVSTEAFF.

In nucleotides, the CDR3 is TGCAGCATTAAGGGGGATGAGCAGTTCTTC. It yields the protein CSIKGDEQFF. This sequence joins TRBV29-1 and TRBJ2-1, with D possibly being TRBD1 (6 bases). The germline CDR1 and CDR2 sequences are SQVTM and ANQGSEA. Trimming removed 8 bases from V and 8 bases from J, with 10 bases in between. The CDR3 runs 10 residues.